This TCR beta chain stems from a study of shared clonotypes between healthy human individuals. Study as a whole: Three plates were used per donor for CD4 naive, three for CD4 memory, two for CD8 naive and one for CD8 memory. General study findings and limits: Sequencing depth was a factor that was expected to affect clonotype sharing among donors. Generally, estimated richness proved larger in naive subsets than it did in memory subsets.

The assay was immunoSEQ multiplex PCR, and TCRdb's table has in-frame clones only and misses some. Here the sample spans around 1.1 million clones, 77% being singletons. Notes on this clone: Its matching antigen is unknown.

This TCR was recovered from a man younger than 35 in good health. Some clones in this sample may be carry-over from other donors' samples. Sequenced material: memory CD4+ T cells from PBMCs. Subset meaning: CD45RA-negative fraction.

CDR3 amino acids: CASSLGERGYTF. The CDR3 region has the DNA TGTGCCAGCAGTTTAGGGGAAAGAGGCTACACCTTC. This rearrangement joins TRBV28 to TRBJ1-2; D not resolved. The CDR3 has 12 amino acids. From germline, CDR1 is MDHEN and CDR2 SYDVKM. V was trimmed by 2 bases and J by 8 bases, leaving 9 bases between them.